This T cell receptor (beta chain) originates from a study of T cells in Graves' hyperthyroidism and ophthalmopathy. At the level of the study: Pretreatment peripheral blood was obtained at initial diagnosis.

Trimming took off 7 bases at V and 0 bases at J, with 13 bases between the two ends. This CDR3 spans 15 amino acids. Looked up from germline, CDR1 is MNHNS and CDR2 is SASEGT. A NOSPECS grade of at least 4, a Clinical Activity Score of at least 3 and duration under 3 months were recorded in ophthalmopathy patients. Patients were excluded because of uncontrolled infection, other autoimmune disease, pregnancy or lactation. Regions amplified from RNA transcripts were the TCR beta CDR3 regions. The HTBI primer set was used in a first-round RT-PCR of the TCR CDR3. TCRdb redid the calling of the multiplex PCR reads with MiXCR, one entry per CDR3 protein. Counted here are hundreds of thousands of distinct CDR3 sequences, over 12% occurring once; the ten biggest clones make up roughly 4.3%. Regarding the study as a whole: Also found in blood were most expanded thyroid clonotypes above 0.001.

This clonotype was observed at least ten times. Its antigen is not known. This rearrangement joins TRBV6-1 to TRBJ1-3, with D possibly being TRBD1 (5 bases). This receptor was obtained from a woman in her thirties or forties with Graves' ophthalmopathy. What was sequenced was blood. CDR3 DNA sequence: TGTGCCAGCAAACCGGTGGGGGGCTCTGGAAACACCATATATTTT. Translated: CASKPVGGSGNTIYF.